This T cell receptor beta chain was found in a study of blood T cell repertoires in COVID-19. In the study overall: Sites in the United States, Italy and Spain provided acute and convalescent COVID-19 samples. Sources were T cells, B-cell-depleted T cells, or PBMCs; the material itself was cDNA or gDNA.

Original processing methods: Amplifying reference gene primers gave estimates of nucleated cell counts. Using immunoSEQ multiplex PCR, the repertoire was profiled, and TCRdb retains in-frame clones only, with some absent. The V and J calls and the clone size are those of that table, but D and trimming were determined from the DNA. The data contain roughly 340,000 clones, 91% of them singletons. The sample was peripheral blood. The receptor comes from a woman aged 18-29 years who had recovered from COVID-19.

CDR3 residues: CASGYSGSTDTQYF. The DNA for the CDR3 is TGTGCTAGTGGTTATTCGGGAAGCACAGATACGCAGTATTTT. The rearrangement links TRBV12-5 to TRBJ2-3, with D possibly being TRBD2 (5 bases). The CDR3 length is 14 residues. CDR1 is LGHNT, CDR2 FRNRAP, per germline. Trimming took 4 bases from V and 0 from J, leaving 8 bases between them.